The 17 T cell receptor beta chains below were found in one sample sequenced in a study of T cells in tuberculosis. Cells were sorted from thawed PBMC rested overnight and stained with GMM-loaded CD1B tetramer, viability dye and anti-CD3. C32 glucose monomycolate from Rhodococcus equi was loaded onto the CD1B tetramers. Clones were sequenced by immunoSEQ multiplex PCR, and TCRdb holds only the in-frame ones, with some missing. The table records some 60,000 clones, 80% to 85% of them present only once. Material: CD1b-GMM tetramer-negative cells sorted from PBMCs. The receptors stem from an adult woman with latent tuberculosis.

The chain joins TRBV30 to TRBJ2-7; 8 bases agree with TRBD1. V lost 6 bases, J lost 4 bases, and 5 bases stayed unmatched. The germline CDR1 and CDR2 sequences are GTSNPN and SVGIG (reference sequence). The CDR3 has 12 amino acids. The CDR3 nucleotides read TGTGCCTGTTCCGGGACAGGTTACGAGCAGTACTTC. Translating gives CACSGTGYEQYF.

This clone was detected a few times. The V and J genes are TRBV7-3 and TRBJ1-5, with D unclear. This CDR3 contains 12 residues. The ends were cut back, 5 bases at V and 8 bases at J, with 10 bases in the middle. Germline CDR1 SGHTA, CDR2 FQGTGA. CDR3 residues: CASSTRVEPQHF. The CDR3 coding sequence is TGTGCCAGCAGCACCCGGGTGGAGCCCCAGCATTTT.

The V gene is TRBV20-1, the J gene TRBJ1-1; D is uncertain. Germline V lookup: CDR1 DFQATT, CDR2 SNEGSKA (reference sequence). The CDR3 contains 10 residues. Trimming removed 6 bases at V and 3 bases at J, with 5 bases between. CDR3 loop: CSASDTEAFF. CDR3 coding DNA: TGCAGTGCCTCCGACACTGAAGCTTTCTTT.

V gene TRBV6-1 combines with J gene TRBJ1-5; D gene uncertain. CDR1 MNHNS and CDR2 SASEGT come from the germline V gene. V lost 6 bases and J 0 bases, leaving 6 bases between the germline ends. CDR3 length equals 13 residues. DNA of the CDR3: TGTGCCAGCAGGGCAGTTAGCAATCAGCCCCAGCATTTT. This translates into CASRAVSNQPQHF.

The chain combines TRBV19 with TRBJ1-1, with 9 bases identical to TRBD1. From germline, CDR1 is LNHDA and CDR2 SQIVND (reference sequence). This CDR3 has 15 amino acids. The J segment lost 1 base and the V segment lost 6 bases, leaving 6 bases of the junction unmatched. For the CDR3, the DNA is TGTGCCAGTAGCCGGGACAGGGTAGAGAACACTGAAGCTTTCTTT. Its protein product is CASSRDRVENTEAFF.

The chain is built from TRBV9 and TRBJ2-2; 8 bases map to TRBD1. The trim removed 4 bases at V and 1 base at J, leaving 3 bases unmatched. This CDR3 is 15 amino acids long. Germline V gene sequence: CDR1 SGDLS, CDR2 YYNGEE. Written as DNA, the CDR3 is TGTGCCAGCAGCCCAACAGGGGGGAACACCGGGGAGCTGTTTTTT. As protein: CASSPTGGNTGELFF.

This chain links TRBV28 with TRBJ1-4; TRBD1 might be the D (5 bases). The CDR3 consists of 19 residues. Germline CDR1 MDHEN, CDR2 SYDVKM. The germline V and J ends were trimmed by 1 base and 5 bases, with 23 bases remaining between them. CDR3: CASSLFGQGESMNNEKLFF. DNA of the CDR3: TGTGCCAGCAGTTTATTCGGCCAGGGTGAGAGTATGAACAATGAAAAACTGTTTTTT.

The chain carries TRBV2 and TRBJ2-5, with a tentative D call TRBD1 (5 bases). This CDR3 spans 15 amino acids. The V end was cut by 0 bases, the J end by 2 bases, with 10 bases between. Looked up from germline, CDR1 is SNHLY and CDR2 is FYNNEI. As DNA, the CDR3 is TGTGCCAGCAGTGAAGCGCGACAGAGACAAGAGACCCAGTACTTC. Amino acids: CASSEARQRQETQYF.

This chain links TRBV5-1 with TRBJ1-1; D is unclear. The CDR3 is made up of 13 amino acids. Trimming stripped 5 bases from V and 0 bases from J, with 8 bases between. Per germline, CDR1 SGHRS and CDR2 YFSETQ. The CDR3 protein is CASRARLNTEAFF. The CDR3 DNA is TGCGCCAGCAGGGCCAGGTTGAACACTGAAGCTTTCTTT.

The genes are TRBV5-6 and TRBJ2-6, with D possibly TRBD1 on 5 matching bases. Trimming stripped 3 bases from V and 4 bases from J, with 11 bases between. This CDR3 is 15 amino acids long. Germline V lookup: CDR1 SGHDT, CDR2 YYEEEE. This CDR3 is CASSSRVAGANVLTF. CDR3 DNA: TGTGCCAGCAGCTCCAGGGTGGCAGGGGCCAACGTCCTGACTTTC.

V is TRBV6-1 and J is TRBJ2-7, with TRBD1 as a possible D gene (6 bases). Trimming pared 0 bases from V and 4 bases from J, leaving 10 bases between. This CDR3 is 14 amino acids long. The germline V gene encodes CDR1 MNHNS and CDR2 SASEGT. The CDR3: CASSEAQGGYEQYF. The CDR3 DNA reads as TGTGCCAGCAGTGAAGCTCAAGGGGGATACGAGCAGTACTTC.

For the CDR3, the DNA is TGTGCCAGCAGGACTAGCGGGGGGGCTGGGCAAGAGACCCAGTACTTC. The encoded protein is CASRTSGGAGQETQYF. The chain is built from TRBV25-1 and TRBJ2-5; 14 bases fit TRBD2. Per germline, CDR1 MGHDK and CDR2 SYGVNS. V trimming: 6 bases; J trimming: 2 bases; junction bases outside the gene matches: 5. This CDR3 spans 16 amino acids.

This chain uses TRBV5-6 with TRBJ1-6; tentatively, D is TRBD1 (6 bases). The CDR3 loop spans 16 amino acids. V lost 4 bases, J lost 10 bases, and 21 bases lay in between. Germline assignment: CDR1 SGHDT and CDR2 YYEEEE. The CDR3 coding sequence is TGTGCCAGCAGCCGAACGGTCACAGGGAGGGGCTCACCCCTCCACTTT. It codes for CASSRTVTGRGSPLHF.

This chain joins TRBV5-1 and TRBJ2-5; perhaps TRBD2 as D (5 bases). Trimming stripped 7 bases from V and 5 bases from J, with 6 bases between. The CDR3 is 10 residues long. Germline CDR1 and CDR2: SGHRS and YFSETQ. The CDR3 sequence is CASGGETQYF. Here the CDR3 DNA reads TGCGCCAGCGGCGGGGAGACCCAGTACTTC.

J is TRBJ2-5 and V is TRBV5-6, with 9 bases matching TRBD1. V lost 4 bases, J lost 2 bases, and 3 bases stayed unmatched. The germline V gene encodes CDR1 SGHDT and CDR2 YYEEEE. The CDR3 sequence is 14 residues long. The CDR3 region has the DNA TGTGCCAGCAGCAGGGACAGGGCTCAAGAGACCCAGTACTTC. Amino acids: CASSRDRAQETQYF.

The gene calls are TRBV5-5 and TRBJ2-7; TRBD1 is a possible D gene (6 bases). The CDR3 spans 13 residues. Germline V gene lookup returns CDR1 SGHKS and CDR2 YYEKEE (reference sequence). V lost 7 bases and J lost 0, with 11 bases in between. CDR3 sequence: CASFRDTSYEQYF. The CDR3 nucleotides read TGTGCCAGCTTCCGGGACACCTCCTACGAGCAGTACTTC.

V gene TRBV7-8 combines with J gene TRBJ1-1; D unresolved. Germline V gene lookup returns CDR1 SGHVS and CDR2 FQNEAQ. Trimming took 5 bases from V and 1 from J, leaving 11 bases between them. This CDR3 is built from 14 residues. The CDR3: CASSLFGGNTEAFF. CDR3 in DNA: TGTGCCAGCAGCCTTTTCGGTGGGAACACTGAAGCTTTCTTT.